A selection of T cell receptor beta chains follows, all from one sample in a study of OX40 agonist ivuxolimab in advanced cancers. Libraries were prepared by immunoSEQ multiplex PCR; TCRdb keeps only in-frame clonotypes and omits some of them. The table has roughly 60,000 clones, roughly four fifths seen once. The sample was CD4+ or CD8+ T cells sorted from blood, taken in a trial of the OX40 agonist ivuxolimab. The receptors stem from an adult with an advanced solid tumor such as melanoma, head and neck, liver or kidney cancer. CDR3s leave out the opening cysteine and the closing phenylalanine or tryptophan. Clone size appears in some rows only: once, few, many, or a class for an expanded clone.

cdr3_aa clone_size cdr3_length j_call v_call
ASSEVQGDYGYT NA 12 TRBJ1-2 TRBV2
ASSLLF NA 6 TRBJ2-7 TRBV7-9
ASSAPDTAWGAF NA 12 TRBJ1-1 TRBV28
ASNEGSLVGETQY NA 13 TRBJ2-5 TRBV5-1
ATSRGSGGRTDTQY NA 14 TRBJ2-3 TRBV15
ASSLEGSRGSEQF NA 13 TRBJ2-1 TRBV7-9
ASSYDRGLSNQPQH NA 14 TRBJ1-5 TRBV28
ASSLVGQGNSPLH NA 13 TRBJ1-6 TRBV7-3
ASSLGRPGNTIY NA 12 TRBJ1-3 TRBV5-5
ASSLSPSNQPQH NA 12 TRBJ1-5 TRBV28
AGSTGGLDNSPLH NA 13 TRBJ1-6 TRBV4-1
ASSSGTWNNEQF NA 12 TRBJ2-1 TRBV7-6
ASSLSTSGSYEQY once 13 TRBJ2-7 TRBV4-2
ASSHKGGNQPQH NA 12 TRBJ1-5 TRBV7-9
ASSVGGGSPYEQY NA 13 NA TRBV9
ASSSHVRLDRREKLF NA 15 TRBJ1-4 TRBV19
ASSEQGGGTEAF few 12 TRBJ1-1 TRBV19
ASSLSSSSYEQY NA 12 TRBJ2-7 TRBV4-2
SVTGFDEQY NA 9 TRBJ2-7 TRBV20-1
ASSERGRTEAF NA 11 TRBJ1-1 TRBV2
ASSTDRSYEQY NA 11 TRBJ2-7 TRBV7-9
AWSGQIKQY NA 9 TRBJ2-7 TRBV30
ASSPSGGAYHEQF NA 13 TRBJ2-1 TRBV6-6
ASSFGYEQY NA 9 TRBJ2-7 TRBV5-8
ASSPPGTAGELF once 12 TRBJ2-2 TRBV7-3
ASSRGDTGELF NA 11 TRBJ2-2 TRBV6-6
ASSLRGAGGGYT few 12 TRBJ1-2 TRBV13
ASSRQVNTEAF NA 11 TRBJ1-1 TRBV6-5
ASSPTWGGHSSYNEQF NA 16 TRBJ2-1 TRBV9
ASSLTGGRVSAETQY NA 15 TRBJ2-5 TRBV13
ASSYSGGSTEAF NA 12 TRBJ1-1 TRBV19
STGGPNEQF NA 9 TRBJ2-1 TRBV20-1
ASSLQGILDGYEQY NA 14 TRBJ2-7 TRBV6-6
ASRKTGTSGSYEQY NA 14 TRBJ2-7 TRBV27
ASSPGTGDYGYT NA 12 TRBJ1-2 TRBV7-9
ASNPAGTGELF NA 11 TRBJ2-2 TRBV28
AWAKGGGGGEKLF NA 13 TRBJ1-4 TRBV30
ASSQAGTGLYEQY once 13 TRBJ2-7 TRBV14
ASNNWMGSHQPQH NA 13 TRBJ1-5 TRBV7-8
ASRQDYSNQPQH few 12 TRBJ1-5 TRBV6-5
ASSEALRDGAYEQY NA 14 TRBJ2-7 TRBV2
ASSLADRYYNEQF NA 13 TRBJ2-1 TRBV5-4
ASSNGLAGLGTNEQF NA 15 TRBJ2-1 TRBV2
ASSDPGLAGGRYEQY once 15 TRBJ2-7 TRBV28
ASTSDRVNQPQH NA 12 TRBJ1-5 TRBV6-1
ASSAAEMNEKLF few 12 TRBJ1-4 TRBV7-9
ASSPTAGNEKLF NA 12 TRBJ1-4 TRBV6-6
ASSLERSNEKLF NA 12 TRBJ1-4 TRBV7-9
ASSPPGGPNEQF NA 12 TRBJ2-1 TRBV18
ASTTGPPAHGYT NA 12 TRBJ1-2 TRBV7-9
ASATGGNTEAF NA 11 TRBJ1-1 TRBV5-1
ASSIGTGRDEQY NA 12 TRBJ2-7 TRBV19